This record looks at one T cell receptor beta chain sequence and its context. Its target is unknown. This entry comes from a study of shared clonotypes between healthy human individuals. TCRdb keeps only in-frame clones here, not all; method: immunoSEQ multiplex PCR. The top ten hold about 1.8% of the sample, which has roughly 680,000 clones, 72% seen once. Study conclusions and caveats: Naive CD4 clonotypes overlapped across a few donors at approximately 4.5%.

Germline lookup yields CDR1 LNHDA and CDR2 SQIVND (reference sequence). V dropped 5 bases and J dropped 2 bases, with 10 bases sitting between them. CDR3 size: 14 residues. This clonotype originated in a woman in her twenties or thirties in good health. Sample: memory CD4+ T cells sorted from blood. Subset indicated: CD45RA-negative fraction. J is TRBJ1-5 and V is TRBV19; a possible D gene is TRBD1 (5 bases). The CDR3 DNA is TGTGCCAGTAGTCAGACAGCGGGCAATCAGCCCCAGCATTTT. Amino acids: CASSQTAGNQPQHF.